This T cell receptor (beta chain) was sequenced in a study of vaccination and CD4 T cells after COVID-19. J lost 7 bases, V lost 0 bases, and 9 bases had no gene match. This CDR3 comprises 15 residues. The germline CDR1 and CDR2 sequences are DFQATT and SNEGSKA (reference sequence). Treatment of the sample: roughly 11-day PBMC culture with coronavirus spike peptide pools or control peptides (ViraFEST assay). Before Alpha, Beta and Delta appeared in the US, convalescents tested positive (March–late 2020). Oncomine TCR Beta short-read sequencing was applied to DNA from cultured CD4+ T cells. In TCRdb, the PCR reads were re-called with MiXCR into one record per CDR3 protein. The sample contains 7,500 to 10,000 distinct CDR3 sequences, more than 35% of which appear only once. On this clonotype itself: What it binds is unknown.

Sequenced material: CD4+ T cells from blood, cultured in vitro. This receptor was taken from a human donor who had recovered from COVID-19. V gene TRBV20-1 combines with J gene TRBJ1-2; TRBD1 matches at 9 bases. Here the CDR3 reads CSARDTGGWWAGYTF. The CDR3 nucleotides are TGCAGTGCTAGAGATACAGGGGGCTGGTGGGCTGGCTACACCTTC.